The sequence of this T cell receptor (beta chain) was determined in a study of technical replicates of blood from four donors. Germline V CDR1 and CDR2: MNHEY, SVGAGI. The CDR3 is 15 amino acids. Germline trimming cut 5 bases from V and 4 bases from J; bases unmatched to any gene: 10. Produced via immunoSEQ multiplex PCR; TCRdb's table is partial and in-frame only. The repertoire holds about 69,000 clones, with roughly 88% as singletons. This clone was seen only once. The V call is TRBV6-5, the J call TRBJ2-5; 7 positions match TRBD2. Sequencing input: PBMCs. The TCR was taken from a human donor in good health. Some clones in this sample may be carry-over from other donors' samples. CDR3 in DNA: TGTGCCAGCAGTAACCTAGCGGACTCCCCAGAGACCCAGTACTTC. This codes for CASSNLADSPETQYF.